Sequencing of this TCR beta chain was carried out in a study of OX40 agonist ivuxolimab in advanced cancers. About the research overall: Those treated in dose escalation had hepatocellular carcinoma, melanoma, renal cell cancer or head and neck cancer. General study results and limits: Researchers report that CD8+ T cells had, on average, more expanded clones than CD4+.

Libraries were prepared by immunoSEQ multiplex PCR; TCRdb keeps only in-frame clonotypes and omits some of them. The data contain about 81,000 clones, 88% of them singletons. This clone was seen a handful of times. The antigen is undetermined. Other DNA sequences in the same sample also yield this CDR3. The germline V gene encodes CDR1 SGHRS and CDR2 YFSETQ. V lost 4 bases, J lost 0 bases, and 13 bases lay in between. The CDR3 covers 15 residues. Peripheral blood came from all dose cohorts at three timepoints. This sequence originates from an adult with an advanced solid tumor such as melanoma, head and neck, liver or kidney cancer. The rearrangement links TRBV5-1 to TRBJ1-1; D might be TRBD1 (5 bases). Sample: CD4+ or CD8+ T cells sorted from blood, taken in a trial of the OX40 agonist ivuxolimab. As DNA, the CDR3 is TGCGCCAGCAGCACCGGTCAGGGTTTGAACACTGAAGCTTTCTTT. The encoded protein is CASSTGQGLNTEAFF.